This entry lists 5 T cell receptor beta chains sequenced from one sample in a study of blood T cell repertoires in COVID-19. Only in-frame clones appear in the TCRdb table, and some are missing; sequencing was by immunoSEQ multiplex PCR. The sample consists of over 150,000 clones, 88% of them appearing once. Sample: PBMCs or T cells enriched from blood (not recorded which). The receptors shown here come from a woman between 18 and 29 years old who had recovered from COVID-19.

This clone showed up just a few times. The V and J genes are TRBV11-2 and TRBJ2-1; D possibly corresponds to TRBD2 (7 bases). V gave up 1 base and J gave up 10 bases, with 17 bases separating them. This CDR3 comprises 15 residues. Germline V lookup: CDR1 SGHAT, CDR2 FQNNGV. CDR3 sequence reads: CASSLGPGGLGEQFF. Here the CDR3 DNA reads TGTGCCAGCAGCTTAGGCCCCGGGGGGCTGGGGGAGCAGTTCTTC.

The chain joins TRBV4-1 to TRBJ2-3; D may be TRBD2 (5 bases). In germline, CDR1 is MGHRA, CDR2 YSYEKL. V was pared by 0 bases and J by 5 bases, with 12 bases between. The CDR3 sequence is 15 residues long. The CDR3 here is CASSQEKAELDTQYF. CDR3 in DNA: TGCGCCAGCAGCCAAGAAAAAGCGGAGTTAGATACGCAGTATTTT.

The V call is TRBV5-1, the J call TRBJ1-2, with D unresolved. Trimming removed 5 bases from V and 6 bases from J, with 11 bases in between. Germline V gene lookup returns CDR1 SGHRS and CDR2 YFSETQ. This CDR3 has 12 amino acids. The CDR3 reads CASRHDLHGYTF. Written as DNA, the CDR3 is TGCGCCAGCAGACACGACTTACATGGCTACACCTTC.

The chain has TRBV9 and TRBJ1-2; D possibly corresponds to TRBD1 (5 bases). Trimming pared 0 bases from V and 2 bases from J, leaving 8 bases between. The germline V gene encodes CDR1 SGDLS and CDR2 YYNGEE. This CDR3 comprises 14 residues. CDR3 sequence (DNA): TGTGCCAGCAGCGTAGAGTCAGGGAACTATGGCTACACCTTC. The encoded protein is CASSVESGNYGYTF.

V is TRBV3-1 (or the pseudogene TRBV3-2) and J is TRBJ2-3; no reliable D call. V was trimmed by 4 bases and J by 2 bases, leaving 19 bases between them. Germline CDR1 is LGHDT and CDR2 is YNNKEL (reference sequence). The CDR3 length is 17 residues. The CDR3 bases are TGTGCCAGCAGCCCAGATGCGGCGGCAGCTCTCACAGATACGCAGTATTTT. Translated: CASSPDAAAALTDTQYF.